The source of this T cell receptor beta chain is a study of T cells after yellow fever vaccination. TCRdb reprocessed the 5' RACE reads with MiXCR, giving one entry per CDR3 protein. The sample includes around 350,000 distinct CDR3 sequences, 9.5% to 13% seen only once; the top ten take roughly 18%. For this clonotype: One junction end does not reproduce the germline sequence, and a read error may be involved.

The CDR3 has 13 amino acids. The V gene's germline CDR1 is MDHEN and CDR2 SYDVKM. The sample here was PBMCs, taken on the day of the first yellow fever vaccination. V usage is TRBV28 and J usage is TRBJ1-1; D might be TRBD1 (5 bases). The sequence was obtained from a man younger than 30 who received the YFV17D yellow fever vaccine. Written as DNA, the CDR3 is TGTGCCAGCAGTTTGAGGGGCCCTGAACTTAGAAAATTT. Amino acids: CASSLRGPELRKF.